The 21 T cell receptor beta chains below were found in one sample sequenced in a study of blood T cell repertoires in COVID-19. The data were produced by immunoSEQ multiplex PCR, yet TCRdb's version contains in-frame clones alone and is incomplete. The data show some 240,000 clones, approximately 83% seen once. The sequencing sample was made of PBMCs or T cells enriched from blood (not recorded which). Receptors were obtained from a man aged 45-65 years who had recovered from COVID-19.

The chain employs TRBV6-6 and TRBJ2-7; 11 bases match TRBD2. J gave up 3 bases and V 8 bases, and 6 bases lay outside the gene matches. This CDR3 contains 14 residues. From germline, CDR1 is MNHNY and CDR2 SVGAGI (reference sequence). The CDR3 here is CASDLAGGHYEQYF. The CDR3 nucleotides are TGTGCCAGCGACCTAGCGGGGGGCCACTACGAGCAGTACTTC.

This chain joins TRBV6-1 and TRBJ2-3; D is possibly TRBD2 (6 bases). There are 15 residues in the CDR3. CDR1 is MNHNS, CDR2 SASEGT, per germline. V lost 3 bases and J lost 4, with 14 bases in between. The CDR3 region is CASSDRLAPSDTQYF. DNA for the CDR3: TGTGCCAGCAGTGATCGGCTAGCGCCTTCAGATACGCAGTATTTT.

The CDR3 nucleotides are TGTGCCAGCTCACCACGAAGAACTAGGGGGGGCCTGGAATATGAGCAGTTCTTC. This codes for CASSPRRTRGGLEYEQFF. The rearrangement links TRBV18 to TRBJ2-1; the D gene is possibly TRBD2 (7 bases). This CDR3 is built from 18 residues. Trimming stripped 1 base from V and 8 bases from J, with 24 bases between. CDR1 is KGHSH, CDR2 LQKENI, per germline.

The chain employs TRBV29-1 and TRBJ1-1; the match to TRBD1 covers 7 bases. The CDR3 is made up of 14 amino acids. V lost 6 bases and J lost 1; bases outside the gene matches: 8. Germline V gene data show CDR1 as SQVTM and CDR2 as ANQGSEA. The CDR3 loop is CSVWRQGANTEAFF. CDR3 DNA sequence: TGCAGCGTGTGGAGACAGGGAGCGAACACTGAAGCTTTCTTT.

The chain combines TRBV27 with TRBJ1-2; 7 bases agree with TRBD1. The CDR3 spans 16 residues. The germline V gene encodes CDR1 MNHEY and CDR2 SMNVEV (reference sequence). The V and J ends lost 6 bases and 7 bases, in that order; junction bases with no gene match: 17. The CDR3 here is CASSTWTGQPGGGYTF. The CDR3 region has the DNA TGTGCCAGCAGCACCTGGACAGGACAACCTGGGGGTGGCTACACCTTC.

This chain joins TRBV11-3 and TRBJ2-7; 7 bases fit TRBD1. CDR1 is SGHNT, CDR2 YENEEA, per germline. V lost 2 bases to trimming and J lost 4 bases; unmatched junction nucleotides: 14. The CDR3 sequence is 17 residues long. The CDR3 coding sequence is TGTGCCAGCAGCTTACTTCTTGCTGACAGGGCGAGGTACGAGCAGTACTTC. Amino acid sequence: CASSLLLADRARYEQYF. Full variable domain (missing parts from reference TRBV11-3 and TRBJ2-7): EAGVVQSPRYKIIEKKQPVAFWCNPISGHNTLYWYLQNLGQGPELLIRYENEEAVDDSQLPKDRFSAERLKGVDSTLKIQPAELGDSAVYLCASSLLLADRARYEQYFGPGTRLTVT.

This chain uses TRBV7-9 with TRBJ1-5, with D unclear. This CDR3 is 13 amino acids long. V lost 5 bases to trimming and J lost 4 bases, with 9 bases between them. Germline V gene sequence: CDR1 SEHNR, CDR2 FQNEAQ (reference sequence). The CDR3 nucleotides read TGTGCCAGCAGCGCTGACGGGAATCAGCCCCAGCATTTT. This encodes CASSADGNQPQHF. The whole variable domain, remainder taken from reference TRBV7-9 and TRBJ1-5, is DTGVSQNPRHKITKRGQNVTFRCDPISEHNRLYWYRQTLGQGPEFLTYFQNEAQLEKSRLLSDRFSAERPKGSFSTLEIQRTEQGDSAMYLCASSADGNQPQHFGDGTRLSIL.

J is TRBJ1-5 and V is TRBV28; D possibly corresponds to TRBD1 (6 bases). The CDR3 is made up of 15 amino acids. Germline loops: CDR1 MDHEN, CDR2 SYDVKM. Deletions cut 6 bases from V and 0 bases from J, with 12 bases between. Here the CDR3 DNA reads TGTGCCAGCAGGGGGGCAGAGTATAGCAATCAGCCCCAGCATTTT. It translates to CASRGAEYSNQPQHF.

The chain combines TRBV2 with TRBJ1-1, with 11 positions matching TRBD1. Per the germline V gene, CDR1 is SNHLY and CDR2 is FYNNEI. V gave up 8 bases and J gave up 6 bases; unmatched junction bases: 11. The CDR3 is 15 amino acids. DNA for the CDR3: TGTGCCAGCGAACACTTTGGACAGGGGGCGCCTGAAGCTTTCTTT. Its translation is CASEHFGQGAPEAFF.

The CDR3 nucleotides read TGTGCCAGTAGTATAACTAGCGGGAGATACGAGCAGTACTTC. This codes for CASSITSGRYEQYF. The chain carries TRBV19 and TRBJ2-7; 11 positions match TRBD2. The germline V gene encodes CDR1 LNHDA and CDR2 SQIVND (reference sequence). Losses at the gene ends were 2 bases for V and 4 bases for J; bases not matched to a gene: 1. CDR3 length equals 14 residues. Based on the CDR3 plus reference TRBV19 and TRBJ2-7, the full variable domain is DGGITQSPKYLFRKEGQNVTLSCEQNLNHDAMYWYRQDPGQGLRLIYYSQIVNDFQKGDIAEGYSVSREKKESFPLTVTSAQKNPTAFYLCASSITSGRYEQYFGPGTRLTVT.

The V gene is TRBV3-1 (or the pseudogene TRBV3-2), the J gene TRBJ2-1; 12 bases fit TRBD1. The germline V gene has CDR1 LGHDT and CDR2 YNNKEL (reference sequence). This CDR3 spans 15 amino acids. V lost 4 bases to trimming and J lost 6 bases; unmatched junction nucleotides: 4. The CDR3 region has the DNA TGTGCCAGCAGCCTGGGACAGGGGGCGATCAATGAGCAGTTCTTC. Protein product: CASSLGQGAINEQFF.

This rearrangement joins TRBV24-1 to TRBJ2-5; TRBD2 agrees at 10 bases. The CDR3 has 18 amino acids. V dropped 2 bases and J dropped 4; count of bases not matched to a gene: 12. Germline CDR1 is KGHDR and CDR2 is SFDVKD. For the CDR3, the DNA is TGTGCCACCAGTGATTGGGGACCTAGCGGGAGTTTTGCAGAGACCCAGTACTTC. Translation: CATSDWGPSGSFAETQYF.

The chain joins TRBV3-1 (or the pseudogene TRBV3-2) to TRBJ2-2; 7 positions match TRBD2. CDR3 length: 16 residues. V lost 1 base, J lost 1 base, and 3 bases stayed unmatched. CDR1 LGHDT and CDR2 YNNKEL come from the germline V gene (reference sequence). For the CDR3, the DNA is TGTGCCAGCAGCCAAGGACAGCGGGGGAACACCGGGGAGCTGTTTTTT. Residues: CASSQGQRGNTGELFF.

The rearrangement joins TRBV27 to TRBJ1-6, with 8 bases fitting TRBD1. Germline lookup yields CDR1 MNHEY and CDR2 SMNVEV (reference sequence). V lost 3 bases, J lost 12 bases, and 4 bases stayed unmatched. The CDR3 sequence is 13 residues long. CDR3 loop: CASSFGTGRPLHF. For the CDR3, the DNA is TGTGCCAGCAGTTTCGGGACAGGTCGACCCCTCCACTTT.

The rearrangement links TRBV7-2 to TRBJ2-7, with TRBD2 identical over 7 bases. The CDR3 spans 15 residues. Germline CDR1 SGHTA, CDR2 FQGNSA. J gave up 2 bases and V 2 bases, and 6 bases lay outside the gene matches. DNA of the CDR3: TGTGCCAGCAGCTTAAAGGCGGGAGTCGCCTACGAGCAGTACTTC. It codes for CASSLKAGVAYEQYF.

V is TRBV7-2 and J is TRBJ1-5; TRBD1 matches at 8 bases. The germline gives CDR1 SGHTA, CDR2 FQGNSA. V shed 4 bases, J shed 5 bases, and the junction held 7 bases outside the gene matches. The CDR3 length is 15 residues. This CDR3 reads CASSWRTGSDQPQHF. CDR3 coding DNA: TGTGCCAGCAGCTGGAGGACAGGGAGCGATCAGCCCCAGCATTTT.

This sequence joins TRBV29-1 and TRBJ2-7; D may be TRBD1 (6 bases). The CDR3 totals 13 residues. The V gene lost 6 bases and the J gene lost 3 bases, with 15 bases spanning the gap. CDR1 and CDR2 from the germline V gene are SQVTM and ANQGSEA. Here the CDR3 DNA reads TGCAGCGTGAACTGGGGCAGGGGCTACGAGCAGTACTTC. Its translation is CSVNWGRGYEQYF.

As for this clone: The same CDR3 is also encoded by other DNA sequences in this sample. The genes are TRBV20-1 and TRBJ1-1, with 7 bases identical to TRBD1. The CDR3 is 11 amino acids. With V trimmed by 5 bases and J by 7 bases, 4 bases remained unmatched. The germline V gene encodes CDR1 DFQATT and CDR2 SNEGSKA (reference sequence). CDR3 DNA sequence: TGCAGTGCTCGCCGGGACAGTGAAGCTTTCTTT. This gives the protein CSARRDSEAFF.

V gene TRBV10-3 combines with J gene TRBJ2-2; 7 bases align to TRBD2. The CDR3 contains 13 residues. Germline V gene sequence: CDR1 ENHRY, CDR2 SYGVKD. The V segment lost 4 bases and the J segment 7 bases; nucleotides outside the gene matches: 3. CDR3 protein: CAISVGEGGELFF. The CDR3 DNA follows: TGTGCCATCAGTGTGGGGGAGGGCGGGGAGCTGTTTTTT.

In DNA form, the CDR3 reads TGTGCCAGCAGCTTAGCAGCGGGAGGGTTCAATGAGCAGTTCTTC. Translation gives CASSLAAGGFNEQFF. The chain joins TRBV7-2 to TRBJ2-1; 10 nucleotides agree with TRBD2. The CDR3 has 15 amino acids. Unmatched junction bases numbered 2, after V lost 0 bases and J lost 6 bases. CDR1 and CDR2 from the germline V gene are SGHTA and FQGNSA.

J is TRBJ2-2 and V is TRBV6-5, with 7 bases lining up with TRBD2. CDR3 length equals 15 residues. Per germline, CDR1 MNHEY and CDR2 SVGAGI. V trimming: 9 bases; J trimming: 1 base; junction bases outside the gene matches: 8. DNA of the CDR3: TGTGCCAGTGGCGGGAGAATGGGGAACACCGGGGAGCTGTTTTTT. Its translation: CASGGRMGNTGELFF.